This T cell receptor (beta chain) was retrieved from a study of CD8 T cells in Susac syndrome. Random hexamers primed reverse transcription of about 0.5 to 1 ug RNA. An immunoSEQ multiplex PCR amplified TCR beta CDR3 over 54 Vbeta and 13 Jbeta. TCRdb reprocessed the immunoSEQ multiplex PCR reads via MiXCR and lists one record per CDR3 protein. Of under 150,000 distinct CDR3 sequences listed, roughly 89% are singletons. Trimming shortened V by 0 bases and J by 6 bases, and 11 bases separated the two germline ends. Germline V CDR1 and CDR2: GTSNPN, SVGIG (reference sequence). The CDR3 is 13 residues long.

This clonotype was sampled from a human donor with multiple sclerosis. The J gene is TRBJ1-1, the V gene TRBV30; D may be TRBD1 (5 bases). The specimen was CD8+ T cells from PBMCs. In DNA, the CDR3 is TGTGCCTGGAGTGTACTCCAGGGCTCTGAAGCTTTCTTT. Translation gives CAWSVLQGSEAFF.